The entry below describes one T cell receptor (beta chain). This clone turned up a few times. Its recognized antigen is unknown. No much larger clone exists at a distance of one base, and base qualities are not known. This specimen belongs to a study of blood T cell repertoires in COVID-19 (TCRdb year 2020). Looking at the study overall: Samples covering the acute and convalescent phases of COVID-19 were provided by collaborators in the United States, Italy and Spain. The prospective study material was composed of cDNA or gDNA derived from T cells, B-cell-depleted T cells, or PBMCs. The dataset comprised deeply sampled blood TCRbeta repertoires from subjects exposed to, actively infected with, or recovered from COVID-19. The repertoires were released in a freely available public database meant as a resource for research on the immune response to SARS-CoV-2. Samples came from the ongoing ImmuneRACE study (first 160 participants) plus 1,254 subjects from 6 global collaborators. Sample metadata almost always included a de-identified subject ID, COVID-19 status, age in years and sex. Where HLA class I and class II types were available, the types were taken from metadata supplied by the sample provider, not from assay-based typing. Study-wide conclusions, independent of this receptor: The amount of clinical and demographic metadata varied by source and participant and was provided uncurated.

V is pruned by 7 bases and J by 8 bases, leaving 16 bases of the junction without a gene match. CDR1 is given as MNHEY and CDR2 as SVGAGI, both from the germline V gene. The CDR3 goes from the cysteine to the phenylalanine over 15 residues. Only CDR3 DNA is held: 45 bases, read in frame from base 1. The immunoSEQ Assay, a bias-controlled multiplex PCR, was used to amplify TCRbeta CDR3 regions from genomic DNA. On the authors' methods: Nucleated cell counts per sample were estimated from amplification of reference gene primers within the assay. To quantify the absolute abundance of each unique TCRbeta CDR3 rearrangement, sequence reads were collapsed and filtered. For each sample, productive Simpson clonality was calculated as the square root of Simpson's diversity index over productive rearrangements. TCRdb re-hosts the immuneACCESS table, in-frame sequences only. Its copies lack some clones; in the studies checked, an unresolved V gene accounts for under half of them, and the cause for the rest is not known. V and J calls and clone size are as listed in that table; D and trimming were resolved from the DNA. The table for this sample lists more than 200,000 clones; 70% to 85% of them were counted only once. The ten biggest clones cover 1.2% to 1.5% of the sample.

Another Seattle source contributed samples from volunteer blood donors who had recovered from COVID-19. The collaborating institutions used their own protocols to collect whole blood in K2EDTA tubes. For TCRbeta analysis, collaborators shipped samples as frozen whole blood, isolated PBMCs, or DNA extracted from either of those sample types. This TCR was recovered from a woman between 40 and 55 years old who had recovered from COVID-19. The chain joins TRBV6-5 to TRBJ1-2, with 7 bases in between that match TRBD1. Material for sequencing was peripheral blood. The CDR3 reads CASTPTPGQAPGYTF. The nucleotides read TGTGCCAGCACCCCGACCCCCGGACAGGCGCCCGGCTACACCTTC.